The entry below gives a single T cell receptor beta chain sequence along with its context. Its antigen is unknown. This sample is drawn from a study of beta chain features in type 1 diabetes. As for the study in general: Sorted cells from all samples, numbering 107,917,701, were examined. Broader study findings: A cDNA-based sequencing approach could over-represent cells with high TCR expression.

Germline V lookup: CDR1 LGHNA, CDR2 YNFKEQ. Trimming took off 3 bases at V and 9 bases at J, with 18 bases between the two ends. The CDR3 is 15 residues long. TCRB transcripts that were expressed got sequenced, as all of the isolated RNA had been reverse transcribed. Sequenced by immunoSEQ multiplex PCR; TCRdb stores in-frame clones only, minus some. The sample yields some 900,000 clones, about a sixth seen once. Averaging approximately 0.11 L, one heparinised blood draw was given by each donor. Sorting of CD4+ naive, central memory, regulatory and stem cell-like memory cells was performed via CD45RO/CCR7/CD25/CD127/CD95/CD27.

This chain uses TRBV4-2 with TRBJ2-1, with D perhaps matching TRBD2 (6 bases). Sequencing was carried out using naive CD4+ T cells from blood. The receptor comes from a woman aged 18-29 years in good health. CDR3 DNA sequence: TGTGCCAGCAGCCAGAGGGGAGGAATGGACCGTGAGCAGTTCTTC. Amino acid sequence: CASSQRGGMDREQFF.